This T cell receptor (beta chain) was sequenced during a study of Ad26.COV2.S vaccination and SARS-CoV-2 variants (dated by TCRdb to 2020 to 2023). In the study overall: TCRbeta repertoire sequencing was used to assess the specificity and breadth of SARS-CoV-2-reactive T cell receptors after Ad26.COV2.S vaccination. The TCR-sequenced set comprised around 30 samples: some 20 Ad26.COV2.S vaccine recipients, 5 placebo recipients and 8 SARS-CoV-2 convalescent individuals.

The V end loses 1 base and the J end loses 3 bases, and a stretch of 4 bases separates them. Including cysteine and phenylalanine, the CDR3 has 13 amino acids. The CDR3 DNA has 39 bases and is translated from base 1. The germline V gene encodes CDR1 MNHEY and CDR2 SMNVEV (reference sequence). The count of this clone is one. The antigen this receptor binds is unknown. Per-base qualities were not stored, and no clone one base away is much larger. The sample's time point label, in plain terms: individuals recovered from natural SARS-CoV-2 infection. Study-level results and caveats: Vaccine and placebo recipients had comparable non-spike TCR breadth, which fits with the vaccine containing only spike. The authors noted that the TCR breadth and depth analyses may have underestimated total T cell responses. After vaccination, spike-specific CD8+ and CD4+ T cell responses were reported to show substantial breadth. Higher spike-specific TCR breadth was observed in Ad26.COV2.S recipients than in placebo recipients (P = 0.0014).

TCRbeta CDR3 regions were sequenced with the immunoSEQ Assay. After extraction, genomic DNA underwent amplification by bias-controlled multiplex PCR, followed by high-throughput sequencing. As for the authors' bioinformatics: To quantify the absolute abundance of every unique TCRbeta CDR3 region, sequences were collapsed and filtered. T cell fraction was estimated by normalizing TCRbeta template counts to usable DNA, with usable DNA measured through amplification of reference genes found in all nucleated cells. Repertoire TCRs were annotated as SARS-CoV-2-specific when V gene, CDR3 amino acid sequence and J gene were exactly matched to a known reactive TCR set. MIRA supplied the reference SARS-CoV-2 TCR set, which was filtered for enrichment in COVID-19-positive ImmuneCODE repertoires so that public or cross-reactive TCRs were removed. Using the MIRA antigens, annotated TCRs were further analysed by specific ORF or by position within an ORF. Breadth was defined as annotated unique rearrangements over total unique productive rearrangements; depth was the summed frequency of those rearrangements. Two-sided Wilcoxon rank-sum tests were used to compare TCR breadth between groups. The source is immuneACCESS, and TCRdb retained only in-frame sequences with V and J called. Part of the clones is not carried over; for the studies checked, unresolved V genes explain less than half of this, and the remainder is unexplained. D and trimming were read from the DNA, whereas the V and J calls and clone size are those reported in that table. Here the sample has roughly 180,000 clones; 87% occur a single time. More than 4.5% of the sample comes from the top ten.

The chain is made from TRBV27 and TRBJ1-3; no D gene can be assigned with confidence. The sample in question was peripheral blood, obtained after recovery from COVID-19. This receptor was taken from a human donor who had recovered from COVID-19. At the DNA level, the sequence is TGTGCCAGCAGTTTATGGGTTGGAAACACCATATATTTT. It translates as CASSLWVGNTIYF.